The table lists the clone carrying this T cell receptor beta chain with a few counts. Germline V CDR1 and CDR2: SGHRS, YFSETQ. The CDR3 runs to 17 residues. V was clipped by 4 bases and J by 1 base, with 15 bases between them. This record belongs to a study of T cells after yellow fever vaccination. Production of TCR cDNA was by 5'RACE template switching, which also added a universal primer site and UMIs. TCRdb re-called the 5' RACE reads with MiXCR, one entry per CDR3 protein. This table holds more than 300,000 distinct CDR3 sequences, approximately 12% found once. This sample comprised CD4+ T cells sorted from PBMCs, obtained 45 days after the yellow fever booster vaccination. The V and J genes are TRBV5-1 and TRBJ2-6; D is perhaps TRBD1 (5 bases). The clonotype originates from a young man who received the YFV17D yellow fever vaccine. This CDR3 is CASSQSQGHSGANVLTF. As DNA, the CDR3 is TGCGCCAGCAGCCAGTCTCAGGGTCATTCTGGGGCCAACGTCCTGACTTTC. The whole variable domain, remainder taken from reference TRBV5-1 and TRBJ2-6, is KAGVTQTPRYLIKTRGQQVTLSCSPISGHRSVSWYQQTPGQGLQFLFEYFSETQRNKGNFPGRFSGRQFSNSRSEMNVSTLELGDSALYLCASSQSQGHSGANVLTFGAGSRLTVL.